These T cell receptor delta chains were read from a single sample in a study of human gamma delta and Vdelta1 T cells. No antigen is known for these receptors. TCRdb re-called clones from the PCR reads via CATT. The table lists fewer than 15,000 delta-chain clones, 40% to 60% of them singletons. Sequenced material: Vdelta1 gamma-delta T cells from blood grown in culture (DOT cells). The origin of the receptors is a human donor in good health. Each CDR3 is given with its conserved first and last residue. D genes are given only for firm matches. Rows may omit the clone size; those that give it use once, few, many or a size class.

size: -; D: -; J: TRDJ1; V: TRDV1; DNA: TGTGCTCTTGGGGAACTTGGCCTCAACACCGATAAACTCATCTTT; CDR3: CALGELGLNTDKLIF
size: -; D: -; J: TRDJ1; V: TRDV1; DNA: TGTGCTCTTGGGGAACTCGGGGGAACCGTTTACACCGATAAACTCATCTTT; CDR3: CALGELGGTVYTDKLIF
size: -; D: TRDD3; J: TRDJ1; V: TRDV1; DNA: TGTGCTCTTGGGGATCGGTTTGAGGCCTTCCTGGGGGATACGCGAGGAAGGTACACCGATAAACTCATCTTT; CDR3: CALGDRFEAFLGDTRGRYTDKLIF
size: -; D: TRDD3; J: TRDJ1; V: TRDV1; DNA: TGTGCTCTTGGGGACCCCTCTCTGGGGGATACCCCTTCAACCGATAAACTCATCTTT; CDR3: CALGDPSLGDTPSTDKLIF
size: -; D: TRDD3; J: TRDJ1; V: TRDV1; DNA: TGTGCTCTTGGGGTAGGGAAGTTCCTCACTGGGGGACTCCGCCGGTCCACCGATAAACTCATCTTT; CDR3: CALGVGKFLTGGLRRSTDKLIF
size: -; D: TRDD3; J: TRDJ1; V: TRDV1; DNA: TGTGCTCTTGGGGAAGTCCCTGTACTGGGGATATTGGCTTACACCGATAAACTCATCTTT; CDR3: CALGEVPVLGILAYTDKLIF
size: -; D: -; J: TRDJ1; V: TRDV3; DNA: TGTGCCTTCCTCCTAGAGGGACTCACCGATAAACTCATCTTT; CDR3: CAFLLEGLTDKLIF
size: -; D: -; J: TRDJ1; V: TRDV1; DNA: TGTGCTCTTGGGGAACTTCGGGCCGGGGGACCGCGAACTCGGGGCACCGATAAACTCATCTTT; CDR3: CALGELRAGGPRTRGTDKLIF
size: few; D: -; J: TRDJ1; V: TRDV1; DNA: TGTGCTCTTGGGGCACCGGCCTTCCCCAACAGGGCGCGCACCGATAAACTCATCTTT; CDR3: CALGAPAFPNRARTDKLIF
size: -; D: TRDD3; J: TRDJ1; V: TRDV1; DNA: TGTGCTCTTGGGGAAGTGTACTGGGGGGCCGATAAACTCATCTTT; CDR3: CALGEVYWGADKLIF
size: few; D: -; J: TRDJ1; V: TRDV1; DNA: TGTGCTCTTGGGGAACTGCTCCCATCCCCGCGTACCGTACCGGTCACCGATAAACTCATCTTT; CDR3: CALGELLPSPRTVPVTDKLIF